This T cell receptor beta chain was profiled in a study of technical replicates of blood from several donors. Repertoires were generated with immunoSEQ multiplex PCR, while TCRdb's copy carries only in-frame clones and drops some. The sample comprises 74,000 or so clones, 80% to 95% of which are singletons, and approximately 0.4% rests with the top ten. On this clone: A junction boundary mismatches the germline segment, possibly from a read error.

The sequence derives from a human donor in good health. Sequencing input: T cells isolated from PBMCs.

The CDR3 is CASSLRLAGGPGETQYF. The CDR3 DNA reads TGTGCTAGCAGCTTAAGACTAGCGGGAGGGCCTGGGGAGACCCAGTACTTC. The V gene is TRBV7-7, the J gene TRBJ2-5; 14 bases align to TRBD2. The germline gives CDR1 SSHAT, CDR2 FNYEAQ (reference sequence). The CDR3 totals 17 residues.